This T cell receptor (beta chain) was recovered during a study of T cell responses to AZD1222 COVID-19 vaccine. CDR3 length: 14 residues. V was pared by 2 bases and J by 5 bases, with 13 bases between. Germline V gene sequence: CDR1 KGHSH, CDR2 LQKENI. The table came from immunoSEQ multiplex PCR; TCRdb's copy has only in-frame clones and leaves some out. This table holds some 140,000 clones, approximately 88% found once. The material was peripheral blood, obtained 28 days after the second AZD1222 dose. This TCR was sampled from an adult who received the AZD1222 COVID-19 vaccine. J is TRBJ2-7 and V is TRBV18; perhaps TRBD1 as D (5 bases). CDR3 residues: CASSPSQGRDEQYF. CDR3 bases: TGTGCCAGCTCACCAAGCCAGGGTAGGGACGAGCAGTACTTC. Variable domain in full (rest from reference TRBV18 and TRBJ2-7): NAGVMQNPRHLVRRRGQEARLRCSPMKGHSHVYWYRQLPEEGLKFMVYLQKENIIDESGMPKERFSAEFPKEGPSILRIQQVVRGDSAAYFCASSPSQGRDEQYFGPGTRLTVT.